The rows below give T cell receptor beta chains drawn from one sample of a study of post-analysis software for immune sequencing data. One entry per CDR3 protein, called by TCRdb with MiXCR from the PCR reads. This repertoire shows 800,000 to 950,000 distinct CDR3 sequences, about 57% found once; its top ten account for 4.6%. The sample comprised blood. These receptors came from a girl aged 10-17 years with multiple sclerosis. CDR3s include the opening cysteine and the closing phenylalanine or tryptophan. A D gene is named only where the DNA matches it firmly. Only part of the rows carry a size: once, few, many, or a class if the clone is expanded.

d_call: TRBD1
v_call: TRBV4-1
clone_size: -
j_call: TRBJ2-7
cdr3_nt: TGCGCCAGCAGCCAAGATAGGGACAGGGTCATCTCCTACGTGCAGTACTTC
cdr3_aa: CASSQDRDRVISYVQYF

d_call: -
v_call: TRBV5-1
clone_size: -
j_call: TRBJ2-1
cdr3_nt: TGCGCCAGCAGCTTGCCCCAATTAAACTCCTACAATGAGCAGTTCTTC
cdr3_aa: CASSLPQLNSYNEQFF

d_call: -
v_call: TRBV2
clone_size: -
j_call: TRBJ1-2
cdr3_nt: TGTGCCAGCAGTGAAGGGACGCGGGCAGGCTATGGCTACACCTTC
cdr3_aa: CASSEGTRAGYGYTF

d_call: -
v_call: TRBV20-1
clone_size: -
j_call: TRBJ2-5
cdr3_nt: TGCAGTGCTAGACGAACAGTCGGGGGAGAGACCCAGTACTTC
cdr3_aa: CSARRTVGGETQYF

d_call: -
v_call: TRBV7-3
clone_size: -
j_call: TRBJ2-5
cdr3_nt: TGTGCCAGCAGCTTAAAGGCAGGCAATGAGCAGTACTTC
cdr3_aa: CASSLKAGNEQYF

d_call: -
v_call: TRBV20-1
clone_size: -
j_call: TRBJ2-7
cdr3_nt: TGCAGTGCTAGAGGGGGGCTCTACTACGAGCAGTACTTC
cdr3_aa: CSARGGLYYEQYF

d_call: -
v_call: TRBV10-3
clone_size: few
j_call: TRBJ2-6
cdr3_nt: TGTGCCATCAGTAGGGGGGCCGTCCTGACTTTC
cdr3_aa: CAISRGAVLTF

d_call: -
v_call: TRBV5-1
clone_size: -
j_call: TRBJ1-1
cdr3_nt: TGCGCCAGCAGCTTGGACGGAGGGAGCACTGAAGCTTTCTTT
cdr3_aa: CASSLDGGSTEAFF

d_call: TRBD1
v_call: TRBV19
clone_size: -
j_call: TRBJ2-1
cdr3_nt: TGTGCCAGTAGTATAAAAACGGGGAGACAGGGGGCGAATGAGCAGTTCTTC
cdr3_aa: CASSIKTGRQGANEQFF

d_call: TRBD1
v_call: TRBV4-1
clone_size: -
j_call: TRBJ2-7
cdr3_nt: TGCGCCAGCAGCCAAGATGGGACAGGGATCTACGAGCAGTACTTC
cdr3_aa: CASSQDGTGIYEQYF

d_call: -
v_call: TRBV29-1
clone_size: -
j_call: TRBJ1-2
cdr3_nt: TGCAGCGTTGAGTGGGCCTATAACTATGGCTACACCTTC
cdr3_aa: CSVEWAYNYGYTF

d_call: -
v_call: TRBV7-2
clone_size: -
j_call: TRBJ2-7
cdr3_nt: TGTGCCAGTACCATAACTGAGGGGGGCCAGTACTTC
cdr3_aa: CASTITEGGQYF

d_call: TRBD1
v_call: TRBV6-6
clone_size: -
j_call: TRBJ1-6
cdr3_nt: TGTGCCAGCAGTTACTCCCACGGACAGGCTAATAATTCACCCCTCCACTTT
cdr3_aa: CASSYSHGQANNSPLHF

d_call: -
v_call: TRBV11-2
clone_size: -
j_call: TRBJ2-7
cdr3_nt: TGTGCCAGCAGCTTAGAGACTTCGGTGGGAACCGAGCAGTACTTC
cdr3_aa: CASSLETSVGTEQYF

d_call: -
v_call: TRBV25-1
clone_size: -
j_call: TRBJ2-1
cdr3_nt: TGTGCCAGCAGTGAATGGCGGGCGGAGAACATCTACAATGAGCAGTTCTTC
cdr3_aa: CASSEWRAENIYNEQFF

d_call: -
v_call: TRBV20-1
clone_size: few
j_call: TRBJ2-7
cdr3_nt: TGCAGTGCTGCCCGGGACCTCTACGAGCAGTACTTC
cdr3_aa: CSAARDLYEQYF

d_call: TRBD2
v_call: TRBV6-1
clone_size: -
j_call: TRBJ2-7
cdr3_nt: TGTGCCAGCAGTGAATTCGTAGCGGGGGGGAGCTCCTACGAGCAGTACTTC
cdr3_aa: CASSEFVAGGSSYEQYF

d_call: -
v_call: TRBV7-9
clone_size: -
j_call: TRBJ2-1
cdr3_nt: TGTGCCAGCAGCCCTGAGGCGGCCTCCTACAATGAGCAGTTCTTC
cdr3_aa: CASSPEAASYNEQFF

d_call: -
v_call: TRBV14
clone_size: -
j_call: TRBJ2-7
cdr3_nt: TGTGCCAGCAGCACTCATACGGGACGGACCTCCTACGAGCAGTACTTC
cdr3_aa: CASSTHTGRTSYEQYF

d_call: -
v_call: TRBV7-2
clone_size: -
j_call: TRBJ2-4
cdr3_nt: TGTGCCAGCAGCTCAAATTGGGAGCAGTACTTC
cdr3_aa: CASSSNWEQYF